This note documents a single T cell receptor beta chain sequence. No cognate antigen has been identified for it. Base qualities are not at hand, and no much larger clone is one base apart. Including cysteine and phenylalanine, the CDR3 has 16 amino acids. Solely the CDR3 DNA is kept, with 48 bases framed from the first base. From V the trimming removes 1 base and from J it removes 1 base, while the gene matches leave 1 base of the junction unaccounted for. Taken from the germline V gene, the CDR1 and CDR2 loops are MNHEY and SVGAGI. Libraries were constructed by the immunoSEQ multiplex PCR assay. Drawn from immuneACCESS, this table holds only the in-frame rearrangements with V and J called that TCRdb kept. Clones are partly lost; checked studies trace under half to an unresolved V gene and leave the rest unexplained. This sample comprises about 120,000 clones, 85% to 95% of them detected only once. The ten largest clones capture 0.55% to 0.65% of the sample.

The data stem from a study of control samples from healthy donors and cancer patients (dated by TCRdb to about 2020). Sequencing input: PBMCs. The receptor comes from a man at least 80 years old with head and neck cancer. The V gene is TRBV6-5 and the J gene is TRBJ2-2, with 9 junctional bases fitting TRBD2. The DNA sequence follows: TGTGCCAGCAGTTACTTTAGCGGGGGGAACACCGGGGAGCTGTTTTTT. It is translated as CASSYFSGGNTGELFF.